Detailed here is one T cell receptor (beta chain). Antigen: not known. V lost 2 bases and J lost 1, with 13 bases in between. The CDR3 runs 16 residues. The V gene's germline CDR1 is MDHEN and CDR2 SYDVKM. This entry comes from a study of radiotherapy plus CTLA-4 blockade in lung cancer. Study-wide points: Expansion in blood of tumor-derived TCR clones was seen after radiotherapy plus ipilimumab. Together with interferon-beta, which increased in serum after radiation, early dynamic changes in blood T cell clones were reportedly the best predictors of response.

Sequencing used immunoSEQ multiplex PCR; TCRdb keeps in-frame clones, though not all of them. The table has some 30,000 clones, 79% seen once. In chemo-refractory metastatic non-small-cell lung cancer, patients got ipilimumab CTLA-4 blockade together with focal radiation. The specimen was peripheral blood, collected from a patient treated with radiotherapy plus ipilimumab. The J gene is TRBJ2-3, the V gene TRBV28; D possibly corresponds to TRBD1 (5 bases). The receptor was derived from a human donor with non-small cell lung cancer that progressed on radiotherapy plus ipilimumab. CDR3 bases: TGTGCCAGCAGTTTAGGAACAGGCCGAGGCACAGATACGCAGTATTTT. Amino acids: CASSLGTGRGTDTQYF.